The 20 T cell receptor beta chains below were found in one sample sequenced in a study of early T cells in non-severe SARS-CoV-2 infection. Using its own MiXCR run on the 5' RACE reads, TCRdb lists one record per CDR3 protein. The sample yields about 67,000 distinct CDR3 sequences, 9.5% to 13% seen once. The sequencing sample was made of whole blood. The origin of the receptors is an adult who was a healthcare worker with PCR-confirmed SARS-CoV-2 infection or an uninfected control (not recorded which).

This chain joins TRBV7-9 and TRBJ2-7, with a possible D match to TRBD2 (6 bases). Germline V gene data show CDR1 as SEHNR and CDR2 as FQNEAQ (reference sequence). V dropped 5 bases and J dropped 3 bases, with 11 bases sitting between them. The CDR3 spans 13 residues. The CDR3 nucleotides are TGTGCCAGCAGCCCGACTAGATTCTACGAGCAGTACTTC. Translated: CASSPTRFYEQYF.

This clonotype was found many times. The V call is TRBV2, the J call TRBJ2-7, with D maybe TRBD1 (6 bases). This CDR3 has 12 amino acids. From germline, CDR1 is SNHLY and CDR2 FYNNEI. Trimming took off 11 bases at V and 0 bases at J, with 11 bases between the two ends. The CDR3 DNA follows: TGTGCCGGACGACAGGACTCCTACGAGCAGTACTTC. It yields the protein CAGRQDSYEQYF.

The chain joins TRBV30 to TRBJ2-4; D uncertain. The V gene lost 7 bases and the J gene lost 0 bases, with 7 bases spanning the gap. This CDR3 region has 12 residues. The germline CDR1 and CDR2 sequences are GTSNPN and SVGIG (reference sequence). The CDR3 loop is CASQGAKNIQYF. The CDR3 bases are TGTGCCTCACAAGGAGCCAAAAACATTCAGTACTTC.

Many counts were recorded for this clonotype. V and J are TRBV11-2 and TRBJ2-5; 10 bases are a match to TRBD1. This CDR3 region has 13 residues. Germline trimming cut 5 bases from V and 5 bases from J; bases unmatched to any gene: 2. The germline V gene encodes CDR1 SGHAT and CDR2 FQNNGV. Here the CDR3 DNA reads TGTGCCAGCAGCAGGGACAGGGGCGAGACCCAGTACTTC. Translation: CASSRDRGETQYF.

In its sample, this clonotype was seen many times. This chain links TRBV9 with TRBJ2-7; D call uncertain. The CDR3 runs to 12 residues. Between the trimmed V and J ends, which lost 3 bases and 6 bases, there was a span of 10 bases. Germline V gives CDR1 SGDLS, CDR2 YYNGEE. This CDR3 reads CASSGSWGEQYF. DNA for the CDR3: TGTGCCAGCAGCGGGAGTTGGGGCGAGCAGTACTTC. The variable domain in full, with the rest retrieved from reference TRBV9 and TRBJ2-7, is DSGVTQTPKHLITATGQRVTLRCSPRSGDLSVYWYQQSLDQGLQFLIQYYNGEERAKGNILERFSAQQFPDLHSELNLSSLELGDSALYFCASSGSWGEQYFGPGTRLTVT.

This clonotype has only a few counts. The chain uses TRBV7-9 and TRBJ2-3; D is uncertain. In germline, CDR1 is SEHNR, CDR2 FQNEAQ (reference sequence). Trimming left V 5 bases short and J 0 bases short, with 12 bases between. The CDR3 length is 15 residues. CDR3 bases: TGTGCCAGCAGCCAAAGTACCTTTAGCACAGATACGCAGTATTTT. As protein: CASSQSTFSTDTQYF.

The V gene is TRBV12-3 or TRBV12-4, the J gene TRBJ2-7; 7 bases line up with TRBD2. The V and J ends lost 4 bases and 3 bases, in that order; junction bases with no gene match: 3. The CDR3 is 13 residues long. CDR3 amino acids: CASSSGGSYEQYF. The CDR3 nucleotides are TGTGCCAGCAGTTCTGGCGGGAGCTACGAGCAGTACTTC.

The V call is TRBV6-1, the J call TRBJ2-7; D unclear. CDR1 and CDR2 from the germline V gene are MNHNS and SASEGT. Trimming took off 2 bases at V and 1 base at J, with 6 bases between the two ends. The CDR3 sequence is 13 residues long. The CDR3 bases are TGTGCCAGCAGTGAAATGGGATCCTACGAGCAGTACTTC. It yields the protein CASSEMGSYEQYF.

This clonotype has a handful of counts. The V and J genes are TRBV12-3 or TRBV12-4 and TRBJ2-5; 12 bases are a match to TRBD2. V shed 4 bases, J shed 1 base, and the junction held 4 bases outside the gene matches. CDR3 length equals 16 residues. CDR3 coding DNA: TGTGCCAGCAGTTCCGGACTAGCGGGACCCCAAGAGACCCAGTACTTC. Translation gives CASSSGLAGPQETQYF.

This clonotype showed up many times. The rearrangement links TRBV5-1 to TRBJ2-6, with D unclear. CDR3 length: 15 amino acids. Trimming removed 4 bases at V and 0 bases at J, with 8 bases between. Germline lookup yields CDR1 SGHRS and CDR2 YFSETQ. This chain's CDR3 is CASSIRSSGANVLTF. The CDR3 DNA reads as TGCGCCAGCAGCATCAGAAGCTCTGGGGCCAACGTCCTGACTTTC.

There are a few counts of this clonotype. The chain has TRBV3-1 and TRBJ2-5, with no clear D. CDR1 LGHDT and CDR2 YNNKEL come from the germline V gene (reference sequence). This CDR3 has 11 residues. V was clipped by 10 bases and J by 5 bases, with 11 bases between them. The CDR3 sequence is CATGVPETQYF. CDR3 DNA sequence: TGTGCCACAGGTGTTCCGGAGACCCAGTACTTC.

Of note for this clonotype: Being one base from a much bigger clone, this may be a read error. The chain is built from TRBV12-3 or TRBV12-4 and TRBJ2-3, with D perhaps matching TRBD1 (5 bases). The CDR3 is 13 residues long. This CDR3 reads CVSMGRTTDTQYF. For the CDR3, the DNA is TGTGTCAGCATGGGGCGGACCACAGATACGCAGTATTTT.

This clonotype was seen many times. CDR3 nucleotides: TGCAGTGCCCCGGCCGGGGGGGGGGCCTACAATGAGCAGTTCTTC. This encodes CSAPAGGGAYNEQFF. The rearrangement uses TRBV20-1 and TRBJ2-1, with 8 nucleotides matching TRBD2. CDR3 length equals 15 residues. Per the germline V gene, CDR1 is DFQATT and CDR2 is SNEGSKA (reference sequence). Trimming cost V 6 bases and J 2 bases; bases outside gene matches: 9.

The table lists this clonotype with a few counts. The chain recombines TRBV27 with TRBJ1-1; a weak D match, TRBD1 (6 bases). Germline assignment: CDR1 MNHEY and CDR2 SMNVEV (reference sequence). Trimming stripped 6 bases from V and 4 bases from J, with 15 bases between. CDR3 length: 14 amino acids. CDR3 in DNA: TGTGCCAGCAGCAAGGGGGGCGTAAGCACTGAAGCTTTCTTT. This gives the protein CASSKGGVSTEAFF.

The gene calls are TRBV4-1 and TRBJ1-5, with D unresolved. V was shortened by 0 bases and J by 5 bases, with 5 bases between the two germline ends. The CDR3 is 13 residues long. Germline assignment: CDR1 MGHRA and CDR2 YSYEKL. The DNA for the CDR3 is TGCGCCAGCAGCCAAGATTTGGATCAGCCCCAGCATTTT. It is translated as CASSQDLDQPQHF.

This clonotype was seen a few times. The V call is TRBV6-4, the J call TRBJ2-2; TRBD2 matches 12 bases. Germline V lookup: CDR1 MRHNA, CDR2 SNTAGT. Trimming at V came to 8 bases and at J to 5 bases, leaving 6 bases not matched to a gene. This CDR3 is built from 15 residues. This chain's CDR3 is CASGRTSGRTGELFF. DNA of the CDR3: TGTGCCAGCGGGCGAACTAGCGGGAGGACCGGGGAGCTGTTTTTT.

This rearrangement joins TRBV5-1 to TRBJ2-3, with a possible D match to TRBD1 (5 bases). This CDR3 has 15 amino acids. V lost 2 bases, J lost 7 bases, and 17 bases lay in between. Germline CDR1 reads SGHRS; CDR2 reads YFSETQ. The CDR3, as DNA: TGCGCCAGCAGCTTCGACAGTGCTACATCAAATACGCAGTATTTT. Translating gives CASSFDSATSNTQYF.

This clonotype came up a few times. This chain joins TRBV2 and TRBJ2-5; D call uncertain. The germline V gene encodes CDR1 SNHLY and CDR2 FYNNEI. This CDR3 has 12 residues. Trimming cost V 5 bases and J 0 bases, with 4 bases left between them. CDR3 nucleotides: TGTGCCAGCAGTCAGTACCAAGAGACCCAGTACTTC. Translation gives CASSQYQETQYF.

The chain carries TRBV2 and TRBJ2-3, with 8 bases lining up with TRBD1. The length of the CDR3 is 13 residues. Germline assignment: CDR1 SNHLY and CDR2 FYNNEI. After removal of 6 bases from V and 5 bases from J, the junction contained 4 bases not matched to a gene. This chain's CDR3 is CASRKQGGDTQYF. For the CDR3, the DNA is TGTGCCAGCAGGAAACAGGGGGGAGATACGCAGTATTTT.

This rearrangement joins TRBV7-9 to TRBJ2-4; D call uncertain. Per the germline V gene, CDR1 is SEHNR and CDR2 is FQNEAQ (reference sequence). The CDR3 is 11 amino acids. V was shortened by 4 bases and J by 6 bases, with 4 bases between the two germline ends. The DNA of the CDR3 is TGTGCCAGCAGCTCCAGAAACATTCAGTACTTC. Protein: CASSSRNIQYF.